The 18 T cell receptor beta chains below were found in one sample sequenced in a study of T cell repertoires in cytomegalovirus infection (dated by TCRdb to about 2019). The sample's treatment or condition label, in plain terms: in vitro stimulation with specific CMV peptide epitopes to enrich CMV-specific T cells. No antigen is known for these receptors. The instrument given in TCRdb is Illumina HiSeq 1500. TCRdb reprocessed the public reads (quality trimming at Q25 with fastp, clone calling with MiXCR) and kept in-frame beta chains. Each record represents a unique CDR3 protein, reported with the most common genes and DNA among its rows. For this sample the table gives hundreds of thousands of distinct CDR3 sequences, of which approximately 32% were detected only once. The ten largest clonotypes hold 20% of the sample. Source: cultured PBMCs, taken from culture after CMV antigen stimulation. These receptors were taken from a human donor in good health (CMV status not recorded). Some clones in this sample may be carry-over from other donors' samples.

There are a few counts of this clonotype. The chain uses TRBV2 and TRBJ1-2; 7 bases fit TRBD1. J lost 8 bases, V lost 11 bases, and 8 bases had no gene match. The V gene's germline CDR1 is SNHLY and CDR2 FYNNEI. CDR3 size: 11 residues. The CDR3 reads CAGARGDGYTF. The CDR3 coding sequence is TGTGCCGGAGCCAGGGGGGACGGCTACACCTTC.

Only a few counts were recorded for this clonotype. The chain is built from TRBV7-9 and TRBJ1-2; D not certain. The CDR3 sequence is 14 residues long. Trimming removed 5 bases at V and 6 bases at J, with 16 bases between. Germline values: CDR1 SEHNR, CDR2 FQNEAQ (reference sequence). The CDR3 nucleotides are TGTGCCAGCAGCCCCACACCGGGCAGCCATGGCTACACCTTC. Protein: CASSPTPGSHGYTF.

The chain uses TRBV28 and TRBJ2-7; no firm D call. Trimming left V 2 bases short and J 3 bases short, with 11 bases between. The germline CDR1 and CDR2 sequences are MDHEN and SYDVKM. The CDR3 is 14 residues long. CDR3: CASSLSSANYEQYF. In DNA form, the CDR3 reads TGTGCCAGCAGTTTAAGCAGTGCCAACTACGAGCAGTACTTC.

This chain joins TRBV27 and TRBJ1-4, with D uncertain. The CDR3 sequence is 13 residues long. Trimming left V 3 bases short and J 2 bases short, with 4 bases between. Per germline, CDR1 MNHEY and CDR2 SMNVEV (reference sequence). The chain's CDR3 is CASSFGTNEKLFF. The CDR3, as DNA: TGTGCCAGCAGTTTTGGGACTAATGAAAAACTGTTTTTT.

The rearrangement joins TRBV7-8 to TRBJ2-1; 14 nucleotides line up with TRBD2. Germline trimming cut 1 base from V and 1 base from J; bases unmatched to any gene: 0. This CDR3 contains 17 residues. Germline values: CDR1 SGHVS, CDR2 FQNEAQ. The DNA of the CDR3 is TGTGCCAGCAGCTTAGGACTAGCGGGAGGGTCCTACAATGAGCAGTTCTTC. Translated: CASSLGLAGGSYNEQFF. The complete variable domain, with remaining parts taken from reference TRBV7-8 and TRBJ2-1, reads GAGVSQSPRYKVAKRGQDVALRCDPISGHVSLFWYQQALGQGPEFLTYFQNEAQLDKSGLPSDRFFAERPEGSVSTLKIQRTQQEDSAVYLCASSLGLAGGSYNEQFFGPGTRLTVL.

The rearrangement links TRBV7-2 to TRBJ1-2, with D unresolved. Trimming cost V 0 bases and J 0 bases, with 11 bases left between them. The CDR3 has 16 amino acids. Germline V gives CDR1 SGHTA, CDR2 FQGNSA. The CDR3 loop is CASSLAVYVTNYGYTF. CDR3 DNA: TGTGCCAGCAGCTTAGCCGTGTACGTTACTAACTATGGCTACACCTTC.

This clonotype has at least ten counts. V is TRBV6-1 and J is TRBJ2-1; D gene unclear. The germline V and J ends were trimmed by 10 bases and 0 bases, with 16 bases remaining between them. CDR1 MNHNS and CDR2 SASEGT come from the germline V gene. The CDR3 is made up of 15 amino acids. CDR3 region: CAIHKAVASYNEQFF. The DNA of the CDR3 is TGTGCCATCCACAAGGCAGTTGCCTCCTACAATGAGCAGTTCTTC.

This chain links TRBV7-6 with TRBJ1-4, with a possible D match to TRBD1 (5 bases). This CDR3 comprises 15 residues. In germline, CDR1 is SGHVS, CDR2 FNYEAQ. The ends were cut back, 1 base at V and 5 bases at J, with 11 bases in the middle. CDR3 region: CASSLVWGSNEKLFF. CDR3 sequence (DNA): TGTGCCAGCAGCTTAGTGTGGGGCTCAAATGAAAAACTGTTTTTT.

V usage is TRBV30 and J usage is TRBJ1-6; 9 nucleotides align to TRBD1. J gave up 10 bases and V 5 bases, and 6 bases lay outside the gene matches. Germline V gene data show CDR1 as GTSNPN and CDR2 as SVGIG (reference sequence). The CDR3 runs to 13 residues. As DNA, the CDR3 is TGTGCCTGGGGGGACAGGGTTCTATCACCCCTCCACTTT. This gives the protein CAWGDRVLSPLHF. Full variable domain (outside the CDR3, taken from reference TRBV30 and TRBJ1-6): SQTIHQWPATLVQPVGSPLSLECTVEGTSNPNLYWYRQAAGRGLQLLFYSVGIGQISSEVPQNLSASRPQDRQFILSSKKLLLSDSGFYLCAWGDRVLSPLHFGNGTRLTVT.

The V and J genes are TRBV20-1 and TRBJ1-5; TRBD1 matches 8 bases. This CDR3 is built from 16 residues. Germline loops: CDR1 DFQATT, CDR2 SNEGSKA (reference sequence). V shed 6 bases and J 0 bases; nucleotides not matched to a gene: 10. The CDR3 spells CSALDRAEYSNQPQHF. The CDR3 region has the DNA TGCAGTGCCCTGGACAGGGCAGAATATAGCAATCAGCCCCAGCATTTT.

The chain is built from TRBV5-1 and TRBJ2-2, with 8 bases that match TRBD1. Germline assignment: CDR1 SGHRS and CDR2 YFSETQ. V gave up 2 bases and J gave up 5 bases; unmatched junction bases: 5. The CDR3 covers 15 residues. The CDR3 DNA reads as TGCGCCAGCAGCTTATCCCAGGGGGCAACCGGGGAGCTGTTTTTT. Residues: CASSLSQGATGELFF.

The chain carries TRBV7-2 and TRBJ2-5; D is ambiguous. Germline CDR1 SGHTA, CDR2 FQGNSA. With 8 bases removed from V and 6 bases from J, the gap between germline ends came to 22 bases. The CDR3 is 15 amino acids. The CDR3 loop is CASGPPGPNTQTQYF. As DNA, the CDR3 is TGTGCCAGCGGTCCCCCGGGCCCCAATACGCAGACCCAGTACTTC.

This clonotype has a count of ten or more. The V and J genes are TRBV3-1 and TRBJ2-1; 10 bases match TRBD2. This CDR3 spans 14 amino acids. Per the germline V gene, CDR1 is LGHDT and CDR2 is YNNKEL (reference sequence). With 1 base clipped from V and 7 bases from J, the junction kept 1 base outside the gene matches. The DNA for the CDR3 is TGTGCCAGCAGCCAAGCTAGCGGGGGTAATGAGCAGTTCTTC. Translated, it gives CASSQASGGNEQFF.

The chain recombines TRBV10-3 with TRBJ1-2; no definite D call. The CDR3 loop spans 11 amino acids. CDR1 and CDR2 from the germline V gene are ENHRY and SYGVKD. The V gene lost 8 bases and the J gene lost 4 bases, with 8 bases spanning the gap. The CDR3 loop reads CAIEEAYGYTF. The CDR3 region has the DNA TGTGCCATCGAGGAAGCCTATGGCTACACCTTC.

Remarks on this clonotype: Germline is not matched at one junction end, which may reflect a read error. Here the CDR3 DNA reads TGTGCCAGCAGCTTGGGGGACAGGGGTGTAAACTATGGCTACACCTTC. Translated: CASSLGDRGVNYGYTF. The J gene is TRBJ1-2, the V gene TRBV5-3; 10 bases map to TRBD1. Being an ORF, TRBV5-3 has a function that is uncertain. The CDR3 length is 16 residues.

The chain uses TRBV6-5 and TRBJ2-7; D call uncertain. Looked up from germline, CDR1 is MNHEY and CDR2 is SVGAGI. The length of the CDR3 is 14 residues. V dropped 0 bases and J dropped 4 bases, with 10 bases sitting between them. The CDR3 region is CASSYSSVGYEQYF. The DNA for the CDR3 is TGTGCCAGCAGTTACTCGAGTGTAGGATACGAGCAGTACTTC.

The chain is built from TRBV24-1 and TRBJ2-1, with 10 positions matching TRBD2. The length of the CDR3 is 13 residues. Trimming cost V 4 bases and J 13 bases; bases outside gene matches: 6. Germline V CDR1 and CDR2: KGHDR, SFDVKD. As DNA, the CDR3 is TGTGCCACCAGTGAGTTGACTAGCGGGTTCCAGTTCTTC. Its translation is CATSELTSGFQFF.

V gene TRBV12-3 or TRBV12-4 combines with J gene TRBJ2-7, with 7 bases identical to TRBD2. CDR3 size: 17 residues. J gave up 3 bases and V 4 bases, and 15 bases lay outside the gene matches. The CDR3 sequence: CASSSSPSASGYYEQYF. The CDR3 DNA reads TGTGCCAGCAGTTCCTCCCCCTCCGCTAGCGGTTACTACGAGCAGTACTTC.